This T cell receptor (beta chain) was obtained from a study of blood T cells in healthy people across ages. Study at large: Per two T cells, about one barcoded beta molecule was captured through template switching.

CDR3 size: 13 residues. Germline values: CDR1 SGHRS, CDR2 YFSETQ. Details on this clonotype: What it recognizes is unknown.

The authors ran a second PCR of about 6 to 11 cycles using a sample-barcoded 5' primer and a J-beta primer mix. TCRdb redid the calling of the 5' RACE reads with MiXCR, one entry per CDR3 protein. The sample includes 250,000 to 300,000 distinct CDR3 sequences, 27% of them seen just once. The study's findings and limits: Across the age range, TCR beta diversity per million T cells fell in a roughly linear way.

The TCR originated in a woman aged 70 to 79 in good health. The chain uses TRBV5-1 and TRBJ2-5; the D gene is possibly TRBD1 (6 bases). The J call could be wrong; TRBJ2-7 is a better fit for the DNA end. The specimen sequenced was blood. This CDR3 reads CASSLSQGNEQYF. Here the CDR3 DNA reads TGCGCCAGCAGCTTAAGCCAGGGGAACGAGCAGTACTTC.